This T cell receptor (beta chain) originates from a study of blood T cell repertoires in COVID-19. The table came from immunoSEQ multiplex PCR; TCRdb's copy has only in-frame clones and leaves some out. Found here are around 100,000 clones, around 84% of them singletons; the top ten hold roughly 8%. The V and J ends lost 4 bases and 1 base, in that order; junction bases with no gene match: 1. This CDR3 comprises 13 residues. Germline V gene sequence: CDR1 SGHRS, CDR2 YFSETQ. What was sequenced was peripheral blood. The genes are TRBV5-1 and TRBJ1-1; 7 bases align to TRBD1. The clonotype originates from a woman aged 40 to 49 with acute or convalescent COVID-19. CDR3 coding DNA: TGCGCCAGCAGCCGACAGGGGAACACTGAAGCTTTCTTT. Amino acid sequence: CASSRQGNTEAFF.